These 21 T cell receptor beta chains originate from one sample sequenced in a study of OX40 agonist ivuxolimab in advanced cancers. Assay: immunoSEQ multiplex PCR; the TCRdb copy retains only in-frame clones and omits some. The sample contains tens of thousands of clones, about 81% of which appear only once. Material: CD4+ or CD8+ T cells sorted from blood, obtained in a trial of the OX40 agonist ivuxolimab. The origin of the receptors is an adult with an advanced solid tumor such as melanoma, head and neck, liver or kidney cancer.

The CDR3 DNA is TGTGCCAGCAGCTTAGAGGGACGGAATTCACCCCTCCACTTT. Its protein product is CASSLEGRNSPLHF. The genes are TRBV7-3 and TRBJ1-6, with D perhaps TRBD1 (5 bases). CDR1 SGHTA and CDR2 FQGTGA come from the germline V gene. The CDR3 sequence is 14 residues long. V lost 2 bases and J lost 7, with 9 bases in between.

The chain links TRBV5-1 to TRBJ2-3; a possible D gene is TRBD1 (6 bases). Per germline, CDR1 SGHRS and CDR2 YFSETQ. CDR3 length equals 15 residues. Trimming took 2 bases from V and 5 from J, leaving 15 bases between them. The CDR3 nucleotides are TGCGCCAGCAGCTTAGGCCAGGGGTACGGAGATACGCAGTATTTT. Translated: CASSLGQGYGDTQYF. The full variable domain, its missing parts supplied by reference TRBV5-1 and TRBJ2-3, is KAGVTQTPRYLIKTRGQQVTLSCSPISGHRSVSWYQQTPGQGLQFLFEYFSETQRNKGNFPGRFSGRQFSNSRSEMNVSTLELGDSALYLCASSLGQGYGDTQYFGPGTRLTVL.

The V call is TRBV19, the J call TRBJ1-4; 8 positions match TRBD1. Trimming cost V 5 bases and J 0 bases; bases outside gene matches: 11. The CDR3 has 18 residues. In germline, CDR1 is LNHDA, CDR2 SQIVND (reference sequence). The CDR3 reads CASSPRTGFTSTNEKLFF. The CDR3 DNA follows: TGTGCCAGTAGTCCGCGGACAGGGTTCACATCAACTAATGAAAAACTGTTTTTT.

The chain recombines TRBV11-2 with TRBJ2-2; D is undetermined. CDR1 and CDR2 from the germline V gene are SGHAT and FQNNGV. This CDR3 is built from 14 residues. With 4 bases removed from V and 0 bases from J, the gap between germline ends came to 6 bases. DNA of the CDR3: TGTGCCAGCAGCTACAAAGCGAACACCGGGGAGCTGTTTTTT. Protein: CASSYKANTGELFF.

This chain joins TRBV30 and TRBJ1-6; D remains unclear. V lost 3 bases and J lost 0, with 6 bases in between. Germline lookup yields CDR1 GTSNPN and CDR2 SVGIG (reference sequence). This CDR3 spans 14 amino acids. This CDR3 is CAWRPSSYNSPLHF. The CDR3 nucleotides are TGTGCCTGGAGACCGAGCTCCTATAATTCACCCCTCCACTTT.

CDR3 residues: CATYRQGDTEAFF. In DNA, the CDR3 is TGTGCCACCTATAGACAGGGCGACACTGAAGCTTTCTTT. The chain recombines TRBV6-1 with TRBJ1-1; TRBD1 agrees at 7 bases. Trimming at V came to 10 bases and at J to 3 bases, leaving 8 bases not matched to a gene. Germline V gene data show CDR1 as MNHNS and CDR2 as SASEGT. The length of the CDR3 is 13 residues.

In its sample, this clone was seen once. The chain combines TRBV11-2 with TRBJ1-2, with a weak D call TRBD1 (6 bases). The length of the CDR3 is 15 residues. V lost 1 base to trimming and J lost 4 bases, with 13 bases between them. CDR1 SGHAT and CDR2 FQNNGV come from the germline V gene. The chain's CDR3 is CASSLASGGVYGYTF. For the CDR3, the DNA is TGTGCCAGCAGCTTAGCCTCCGGGGGCGTCTATGGCTACACCTTC.

This rearrangement joins TRBV4-2 to TRBJ2-7, with D possibly matching TRBD1 (5 bases). Trimming pared 1 base from V and 2 bases from J, leaving 9 bases between. The CDR3 extends over 14 amino acids. CDR1 is LGHNA, CDR2 YNFKEQ, per germline. The CDR3 here is CASSQGQGTYEQYF. The CDR3, as DNA: TGTGCCAGCAGCCAAGGTCAGGGTACCTACGAGCAGTACTTC.

This chain links TRBV5-1 with TRBJ2-3; a weak D match, TRBD1 (8 bases). There are 14 residues in the CDR3. Germline V lookup: CDR1 SGHRS, CDR2 YFSETQ. Trimming removed 4 bases at V and 5 bases at J, with 14 bases between. CDR3: CASSPDREGDTQYF. CDR3 bases: TGCGCCAGCAGCCCGGACAGGGAGGGAGATACGCAGTATTTT.

Within the sample, this clone is medium-sized. Other nucleotide sequences in the sample specify the same CDR3. The chain employs TRBV7-2 and TRBJ1-5; D may be TRBD1 (5 bases). This CDR3 has 14 residues. CDR1 and CDR2 (germline): SGHTA, FQGNSA. Between the trimmed V and J ends, which lost 5 bases and 2 bases, there was a span of 10 bases. In DNA, the CDR3 is TGTGCCAGCAGCCGCACAGGTGGCAATCAGCCCCAGCATTTT. This encodes CASSRTGGNQPQHF.

A single count supports this clone. The chain links TRBV9 to TRBJ2-2; D is perhaps TRBD1 or TRBD2 (5 bases each). This CDR3 has 16 residues. In germline, CDR1 is SGDLS, CDR2 YYNGEE. V lost 4 bases to trimming and J lost 1 base, with 14 bases between them. In DNA, the CDR3 is TGTGCCAGCAGCCCTAGTGGGACGGTGAACACCGGGGAGCTGTTTTTT. Protein product: CASSPSGTVNTGELFF.

The J gene is TRBJ2-3, the V gene TRBV4-1; D unclear. Germline values: CDR1 MGHRA, CDR2 YSYEKL. The length of the CDR3 is 12 residues. The germline V and J ends were trimmed by 3 bases and 6 bases, with 7 bases remaining between them. DNA for the CDR3: TGCGCCAGCAGCCACCCCCGTGATACGCAGTATTTT. Translated: CASSHPRDTQYF.

The gene calls are TRBV7-9 and TRBJ1-1; 7 nucleotides agree with TRBD1. The CDR3 runs to 12 residues. The V gene's germline CDR1 is SEHNR and CDR2 FQNEAQ (reference sequence). Trimming cost V 5 bases and J 3 bases; bases outside gene matches: 0. The CDR3: CASSTGDTEAFF. The CDR3, as DNA: TGTGCCAGCAGCACAGGGGACACTGAAGCTTTCTTT.

The gene calls are TRBV7-2 and TRBJ1-6; 8 bases align to TRBD1. The CDR3 sequence is 16 residues long. The ends lost 1 base at V and 8 bases at J; junction bases unmatched: 7. Germline CDR1 is SGHTA and CDR2 is FQGNSA. CDR3 coding DNA: TGTGCCAGCAGCTTAGGCGACAGGGGTTGGTATTCACCCCTCCACTTT. Translating gives CASSLGDRGWYSPLHF. The variable domain in full, completed from reference TRBV7-2 and TRBJ1-6, reads GAGVSQSPSNKVTEKGKDVELRCDPISGHTALYWYRQSLGQGLEFLIYFQGNSAPDKSGLPSDRFSAERTGGSVSTLTIQRTQQEDSAVYLCASSLGDRGWYSPLHFGNGTRLTVT.

V and J are TRBV6-5 and TRBJ1-1; unclear D gene. CDR1 is MNHEY and CDR2 is SVGAGI in the germline V gene. The CDR3 spans 12 residues. Trimming stripped 9 bases from V and 4 bases from J, with 12 bases between. DNA for the CDR3: TGTGCCAGTCTCGAGTACGGCACTGAAGCTTTCTTT. Translating it yields CASLEYGTEAFF.

V and J are TRBV19 and TRBJ2-5; 10 nucleotides agree with TRBD2. Trimming at V came to 6 bases and at J to 4 bases, leaving 14 bases not matched to a gene. Germline CDR1 reads LNHDA; CDR2 reads SQIVND (reference sequence). This CDR3 comprises 17 residues. The CDR3 DNA follows: TGTGCCAGTAGCTCCAGCGGGGGGGCACGTTGGGGAGAGACCCAGTACTTC. It yields the protein CASSSSGGARWGETQYF. The full variable domain, rest sourced from reference TRBV19 and TRBJ2-5, is DGGITQSPKYLFRKEGQNVTLSCEQNLNHDAMYWYRQDPGQGLRLIYYSQIVNDFQKGDIAEGYSVSREKKESFPLTVTSAQKNPTAFYLCASSSSGGARWGETQYFGPGTRLLVL.

V and J are TRBV11-1 and TRBJ1-1; D not resolved. The CDR3 totals 16 residues. CDR1 SGHAT and CDR2 FQDESV come from the germline V gene (reference sequence). V dropped 1 base and J dropped 0 bases, with 12 bases sitting between them. In nucleotides, the CDR3 is TGTGCCAGCAGCTTAGGGACCGCCTTGATGAACACTGAAGCTTTCTTT. Protein product: CASSLGTALMNTEAFF.

J is TRBJ1-1 and V is TRBV18; D possibly corresponds to TRBD1 (5 bases). The CDR3 is 14 residues long. Trimming left V 3 bases short and J 1 base short, with 9 bases between. CDR1 is KGHSH and CDR2 is LQKENI in the germline V gene. DNA for the CDR3: TGTGCCAGCTCACCTGGGACTGGGAACACTGAAGCTTTCTTT. It yields the protein CASSPGTGNTEAFF.

This clone came up once. This chain connects TRBV6-4 to TRBJ1-2, with D tentatively TRBD1 (5 bases). The V gene's germline CDR1 is MRHNA and CDR2 SNTAGT. Between the trimmed V and J ends, which lost 2 bases and 7 bases, there was a span of 14 bases. The CDR3 is 14 residues long. The CDR3 coding sequence is TGTGCCAGCAGTGACGCCCCAGGGTCTCGTGGCTACACCTTC. It translates to CASSDAPGSRGYTF.

The V gene is TRBV27, the J gene TRBJ1-2; D not resolved. The CDR3 length is 14 residues. Trimming shortened V by 5 bases and J by 3 bases, and 13 bases separated the two germline ends. Per germline, CDR1 MNHEY and CDR2 SMNVEV (reference sequence). CDR3 coding DNA: TGTGCCAGCAGTGGCTTTGGCGGGTACTATGGCTACACCTTC. It yields the protein CASSGFGGYYGYTF.

The chain combines TRBV30 with TRBJ2-3; TRBD2 matches 11 bases. The J segment lost 5 bases and the V segment lost 5 bases, leaving 6 bases of the junction unmatched. There are 14 residues in the CDR3. Germline CDR1 is GTSNPN and CDR2 is SVGIG (reference sequence). CDR3 bases: TGTGCCTGGGAGCTAGCGGGGGGAAAAGATACGCAGTATTTT. This translates into CAWELAGGKDTQYF.